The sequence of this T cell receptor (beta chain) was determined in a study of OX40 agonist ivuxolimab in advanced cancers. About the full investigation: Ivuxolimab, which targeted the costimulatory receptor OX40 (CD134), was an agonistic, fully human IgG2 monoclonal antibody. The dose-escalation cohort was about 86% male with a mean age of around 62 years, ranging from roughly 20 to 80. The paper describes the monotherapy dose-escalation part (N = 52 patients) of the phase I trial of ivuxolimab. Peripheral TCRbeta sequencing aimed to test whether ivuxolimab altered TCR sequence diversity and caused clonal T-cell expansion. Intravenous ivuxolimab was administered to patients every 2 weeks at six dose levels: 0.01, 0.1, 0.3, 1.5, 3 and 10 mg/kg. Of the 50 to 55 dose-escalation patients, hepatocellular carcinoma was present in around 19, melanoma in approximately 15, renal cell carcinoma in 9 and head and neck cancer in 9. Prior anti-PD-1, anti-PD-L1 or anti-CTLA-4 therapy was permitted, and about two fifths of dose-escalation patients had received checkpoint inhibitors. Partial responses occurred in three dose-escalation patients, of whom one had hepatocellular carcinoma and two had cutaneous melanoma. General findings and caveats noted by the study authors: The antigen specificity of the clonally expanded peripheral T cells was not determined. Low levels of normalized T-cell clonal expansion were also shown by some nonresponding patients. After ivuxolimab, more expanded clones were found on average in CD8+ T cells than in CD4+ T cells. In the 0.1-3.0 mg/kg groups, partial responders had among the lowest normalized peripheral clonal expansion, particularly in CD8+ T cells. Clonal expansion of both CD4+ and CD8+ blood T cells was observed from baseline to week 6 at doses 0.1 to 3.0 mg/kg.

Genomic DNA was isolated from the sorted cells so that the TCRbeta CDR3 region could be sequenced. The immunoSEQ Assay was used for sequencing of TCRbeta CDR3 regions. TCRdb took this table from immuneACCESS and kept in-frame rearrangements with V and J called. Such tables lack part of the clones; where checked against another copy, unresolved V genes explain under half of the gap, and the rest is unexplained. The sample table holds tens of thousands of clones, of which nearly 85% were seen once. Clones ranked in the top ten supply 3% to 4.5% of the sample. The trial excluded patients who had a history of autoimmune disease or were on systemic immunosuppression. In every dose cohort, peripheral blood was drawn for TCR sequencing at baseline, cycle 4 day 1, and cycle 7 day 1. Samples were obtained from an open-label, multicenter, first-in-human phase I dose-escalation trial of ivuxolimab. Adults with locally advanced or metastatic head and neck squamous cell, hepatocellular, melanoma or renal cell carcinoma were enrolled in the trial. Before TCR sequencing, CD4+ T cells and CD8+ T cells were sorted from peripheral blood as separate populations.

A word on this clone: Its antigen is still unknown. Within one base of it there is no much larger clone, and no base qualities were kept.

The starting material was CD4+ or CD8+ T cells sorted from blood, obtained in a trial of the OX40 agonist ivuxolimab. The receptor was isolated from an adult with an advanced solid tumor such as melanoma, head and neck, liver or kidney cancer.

The CDR3 here reads CASSFPPQGYYGYTF. In nucleotide form, the sequence is TGTGCCAGTAGTTTCCCCCCGCAGGGGTACTATGGCTACACCTTC. This chain is built from TRBV19 and TRBJ1-2; TRBD1 is a weak D gene call, 6 bases matching. Reading the germline V gene (reference sequence) gives CDR1 LNHDA and CDR2 SQIVND. V is clipped by 5 bases and J by 3 bases, and the sequence between their germline boundaries is 16 bases long. CDR3 length: 15 amino acids, cysteine to phenylalanine. The read is trimmed to its CDR3 DNA, 45 bases read in frame from base 1.